This T cell receptor beta chain was identified in a study of T cells in localized non-small cell lung cancer. V lost 1 base, J lost 4 bases, and 8 bases stayed unmatched. CDR1 SGHAT and CDR2 FQDESV come from the germline V gene (reference sequence). This CDR3 has 16 residues. Here immunoSEQ multiplex PCR was the method, and the copy in TCRdb shows in-frame clones only, minus some. The data hold tens of thousands of clones, with approximately 88% observed a single time. This TCR derives from a woman aged 40-70 years with stage I lung adenocarcinoma. The material was peripheral blood, obtained before any cancer treatment. The V gene is TRBV11-1, the J gene TRBJ2-5; 8 nucleotides line up with TRBD1. This chain's CDR3 is CASSLDPGQGRETQYF. The CDR3 nucleotides are TGTGCCAGCAGCTTAGATCCAGGACAGGGTCGAGAGACCCAGTACTTC.